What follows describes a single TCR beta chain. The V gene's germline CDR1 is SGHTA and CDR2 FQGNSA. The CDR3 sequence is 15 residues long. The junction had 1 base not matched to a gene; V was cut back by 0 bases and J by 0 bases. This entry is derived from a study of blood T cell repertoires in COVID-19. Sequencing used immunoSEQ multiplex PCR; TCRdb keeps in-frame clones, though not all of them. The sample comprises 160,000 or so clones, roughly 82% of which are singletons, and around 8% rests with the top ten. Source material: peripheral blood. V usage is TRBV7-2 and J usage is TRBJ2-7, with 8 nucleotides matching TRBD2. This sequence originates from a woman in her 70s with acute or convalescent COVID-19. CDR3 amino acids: CASSLAAGGSYEQYF. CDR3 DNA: TGTGCCAGCAGCTTAGCGGCGGGAGGCTCCTACGAGCAGTACTTC.